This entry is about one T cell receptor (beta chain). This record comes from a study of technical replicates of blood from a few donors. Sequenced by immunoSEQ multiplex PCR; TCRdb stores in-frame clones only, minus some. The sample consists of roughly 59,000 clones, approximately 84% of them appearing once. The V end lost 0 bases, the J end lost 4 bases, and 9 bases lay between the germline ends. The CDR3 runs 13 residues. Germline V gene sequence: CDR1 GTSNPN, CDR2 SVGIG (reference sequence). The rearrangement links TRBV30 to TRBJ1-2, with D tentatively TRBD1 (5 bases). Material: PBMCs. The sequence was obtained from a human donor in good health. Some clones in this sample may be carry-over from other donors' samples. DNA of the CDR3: TGTGCCTGGAGTGTGGGGCAGCGCTATGGCTACACCTTC. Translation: CAWSVGQRYGYTF.